The rows below give T cell receptor beta chains drawn from one sample of a study of T cell changes during pregnancy in multiple sclerosis. The assay was immunoSEQ multiplex PCR, and TCRdb's table has in-frame clones only and misses some. This table has more than 55,000 clones, approximately 90% appearing once. The starting material was peripheral blood, obtained after pregnancy. All receptors derive from a female donor in good health, enrolled as a control in a pregnancy study. CDR3s include the opening cysteine and the closing phenylalanine or tryptophan. A D gene is named only where the DNA matches it firmly. Clone size is shown for a subset of rows, as once, few, many or a class of expanded clone.

>NA|TRBV7-3|TRBJ2-2|once
TGTGCCAGCAGCGCCTACGGCAGGGTCAACACCGGGGAGCTGTTTTTT
CASSAYGRVNTGELFF
>NA|TRBV4-3|TRBJ2-1|NA
TGCGCCAGCAGCCAAGAGCTGTTTGGGAGCGGGTGGGTAAATGAGCAGTTCTTC
CASSQELFGSGWVNEQFF
>TRBD2|TRBV14|TRBJ2-2|NA
TGTGCCAGCAGCCAAGAATGGGCGGGAGGCCCCACCGGGGAGCTGTTTTTT
CASSQEWAGGPTGELFF
>TRBD1|TRBV13|TRBJ1-2|once
TGTGCCAGCAGCCCCCCGGGACAGGGGAACTATGGCTACACCTTC
CASSPPGQGNYGYTF
>NA|TRBV4-2|TRBJ1-4|NA
TGTGCCAGCAGCCAAGAACGGGGAACTAATGAAAAACTGTTTTTT
CASSQERGTNEKLFF
>TRBD2|TRBV11-3|TRBJ2-1|NA
TGTGCCAGCAGCTTCAGGACTAGCGGGAGGGCCGGCAATGAGCAGTTCTTC
CASSFRTSGRAGNEQFF
>TRBD1|TRBV7-8|TRBJ1-5|NA
TGTGCCAGCAGCTCGGACAGGGGTTGGGTCAATCAGCCCCAGCATTTT
CASSSDRGWVNQPQHF
>NA|TRBV27|TRBJ2-4|NA
TGTGCCAGCAGTCAGGAGGGCCGATACCAAAACATTCAGTACTTC
CASSQEGRYQNIQYF
>TRBD2|TRBV4-2|TRBJ2-2|NA
TGTGCCAGCAGCCAAGGGGGGGGAAATTATGGGTGGGCGGATGACACCGGGGAGCTGTTTTTT
CASSQGGGNYGWADDTGELFF
>NA|TRBV7-6|TRBJ2-5|NA
TGTGCCAGCAGCTTAGCTAGGGTTGAGGGACAAGAGACCCAGTACTTC
CASSLARVEGQETQYF
>NA|TRBV7-2|TRBJ1-5|NA
TGTGCCAGCAGCTTAGACAGGACTCAGCCCCAGCATTTT
CASSLDRTQPQHF
>TRBD1|TRBV28|TRBJ1-4|NA
TGTGCCAGCAGTCAGGGGGTCGGAGCGACTAATGAAAAACTGTTTTTT
CASSQGVGATNEKLFF
>TRBD2|TRBV6-6|TRBJ2-7|NA
TGTGCCAGCAGTAGCGGGGGGAGCTCCTACGAGCAGTACTTC
CASSSGGSSYEQYF
>NA|TRBV30|TRBJ2-5|NA
TGTGCCTGGAGGAGGGGGGGCCCCAAAGAGACCCAGTACTTC
CAWRRGGPKETQYF
>NA|TRBV7-2|TRBJ2-7|NA
TGTGCCAGCAGCTTAGACAGCACCTCGCGATACTACGAGCAGTACTTC
CASSLDSTSRYYEQYF
>NA|TRBV19|TRBJ2-7|once
TGTGCCAGTAGTGGACGGGACACCGGAATGTACGAGCAGTACTTC
CASSGRDTGMYEQYF
>TRBD1|TRBV28|TRBJ1-1|NA
TGTGCCAGCAATAAACCGGGACAGGGCCTAAGGGGCGGTGAAGCTTTCTTT
CASNKPGQGLRGGEAFF
>NA|TRBV5-1|TRBJ2-1|NA
TGCGCCAGCAGCTTCCCCGGGGAGCAGTTCTTC
CASSFPGEQFF
>TRBD2|TRBV4-3|TRBJ2-3|NA
TGCGCCAGCAGCCATGATCTAGCGGGCCGTAGCACAGATACGCAGTATTTT
CASSHDLAGRSTDTQYF
>TRBD1|TRBV27|TRBJ2-5|few
TGTGCCAGCAGTTTAAAAGGGGGCGGCTACTTC
CASSLKGGGYF
>TRBD1|TRBV27|TRBJ1-1|NA
TGTGCCAGCAGTTTCCTCTTCAGGGGGTTCCCTGAAGCTTTCTTT
CASSFLFRGFPEAFF
>TRBD2|TRBV5-1|TRBJ2-5|NA
TGCGCCAGCTCCCTGGGAGGGCAGGTCTGGGAGCAGTACTTC
CASSLGGQVWEQYF
>TRBD1|TRBV11-2|TRBJ1-2|NA
TGTGCCAGCAGCTTAGATGGGGGACAGTTCCTAAGGGGCTACACCTTC
CASSLDGGQFLRGYTF
>NA|TRBV7-9|TRBJ2-7|NA
TGTGCCAGCAGCCTCGACACAGAGCAGTACTTC
CASSLDTEQYF
>TRBD2|TRBV5-6|TRBJ2-1|NA
TGTGCCAGCAGCTTGGGACTAGCGGCCTACAATGAGCAGTTCTTC
CASSLGLAAYNEQFF
>TRBD1|TRBV9|TRBJ2-7|NA
TGTGCCAGCAGCCCCCGTGGAGGGGGGACAGGGATATACGAGCAGTACTTC
CASSPRGGGTGIYEQYF
>TRBD1|TRBV2|TRBJ2-7|NA
TGTGCCAGCACCCCAGGGGGCGAGCAGTACTTC
CASTPGGEQYF
>NA|TRBV28|TRBJ1-5|NA
TGTGCCAGCAGTTTACCCCCAGGGAACGATCAGCCCCAGCATTTT
CASSLPPGNDQPQHF
>TRBD1|TRBV19|TRBJ1-2|once
TGTGCCAGTAGTATAGTTTCAGGGGGCGACTATGGCTACACCTTC
CASSIVSGGDYGYTF
>NA|TRBV6-5|TRBJ1-1|NA
TGTGCCAGCAGTTACCAAGGGGGGGCGGCCGAAGCTTTCTTT
CASSYQGGAAEAFF
>TRBD1|TRBV7-2|TRBJ2-7|NA
TGTGCCAGCAGCTCCGACAGGGGAACATACGAGCAGTACTTC
CASSSDRGTYEQYF
>TRBD2|TRBV4-3|TRBJ2-3|NA
TGCGCAGCATCAAATACGTTAGCGGGGAGGGGCGATACGCAGTATTTT
CAASNTLAGRGDTQYF
>TRBD1|TRBV5-5|TRBJ2-2|NA
TGTGCCAGCAGTCGACAGGGAGCGAACACCGGGGAGCTGTTTTTT
CASSRQGANTGELFF
>NA|TRBV6-5|TRBJ1-2|NA
TGTGCCAGCAGGGGCGCCAGTTCTGGCTACACCTTC
CASRGASSGYTF
>NA|TRBV5-1|TRBJ1-1|NA
TGCGCCAGCAGCTTGACAGGTCCGAACACTGAAGCTTTCTTT
CASSLTGPNTEAFF
>TRBD1|TRBV7-9|TRBJ2-5|NA
TGTGCCAGCAGCCCCGACAGGGGGGGAGAAGAGACCCAGTACTTC
CASSPDRGGEETQYF
>NA|TRBV6-6|TRBJ1-4|NA
TGTGCCAGCAGTTTACCGGGACACTCAAATGAAAAACTGTTTTTT
CASSLPGHSNEKLFF
>NA|TRBV4-2|TRBJ1-4|NA
TGTGCCAGCAGCCAAGATACAGCTTCGAGTGCAACTAATGAAAAACTGTTTTTT
CASSQDTASSATNEKLFF
>TRBD1|TRBV27|TRBJ2-7|NA
TGTGCCAGCAGTCCAATCACAGGGGTAGACGAGCAGTACTTC
CASSPITGVDEQYF
>TRBD2|TRBV7-8|TRBJ2-1|NA
TGTGCCAGCAGCTTAGTCCCGGGACTAGCGGACAACCAGGGAAATGAGCAGTTCTTC
CASSLVPGLADNQGNEQFF
>TRBD2|TRBV7-3|TRBJ2-7|NA
TGTGCCAGCAGCTATGACACAGCGGGGTCACAGTACTTC
CASSYDTAGSQYF
>TRBD2|TRBV25-1|TRBJ2-1|NA
TGTGCCAGCAGCCCTCCCGAGACTAGCGGGAGTCTAAATGAGCAGTTCTTC
CASSPPETSGSLNEQFF
>NA|TRBV30|TRBJ1-1|NA
TGTGCCTGGAGTCGGGAAACTGAAGCTTTCTTT
CAWSRETEAFF
>NA|TRBV5-4|TRBJ1-2|NA
TGTGCCAGCAGCTTGGGCGGCGGTCCTTTTGGCTACACCTTC
CASSLGGGPFGYTF
>NA|TRBV14|TRBJ2-1|NA
TGTGCCAGCAGCTTCCGACAGCCCTACAATGAGCAGTTCTTC
CASSFRQPYNEQFF
>TRBD1|TRBV5-4|TRBJ2-7|NA
TGTGCCAGCAGCGACGCGACAGGGGCCCACTGGGAGCAGTACTTC
CASSDATGAHWEQYF
>TRBD1|TRBV27|TRBJ1-5|NA
TGTGCCAGCAGTTTATCAAGGACAGGGGGCGGTCAGCCCCAGCATTTT
CASSLSRTGGGQPQHF
>TRBD2|TRBV30|TRBJ2-3|NA
TGTGCCTGGAGCCTAAGCGGGGGTACAGATACGCAGTATTTT
CAWSLSGGTDTQYF
>TRBD2|TRBV5-5|TRBJ2-2|NA
TGTGCCAGCAGCTTGTATCCAGCGGGAGTCCCGAACACCGGGGAGCTGTTTTTT
CASSLYPAGVPNTGELFF
>TRBD1|TRBV19|TRBJ1-2|NA
TGTGCCAGTAGCGAACAGGGGAACTATGGCTACACCTTC
CASSEQGNYGYTF
>NA|TRBV29-1|TRBJ2-5|NA
TGCAGCGTAATGTCGGGAGAGGAGACCCAGTACTTC
CSVMSGEETQYF
>TRBD1|TRBV18|TRBJ1-1|NA
TGTGCCAGCTCACCAGTGCCCACAGGGGGCACTGAAGCTTTCTTT
CASSPVPTGGTEAFF
>NA|TRBV27|TRBJ2-7|NA
TGTGCCAGCAGTCGCCTAGCACGAGGGAGCCCCTTCTACGAGCAGTACTTC
CASSRLARGSPFYEQYF